This is a list of T cell receptor beta chains from one sample in a study of beta chain features in type 1 diabetes. Here immunoSEQ multiplex PCR was the method, and the copy in TCRdb shows in-frame clones only, minus some. In the table there are under 400,000 clones, 14% of which are singletons. Sequencing input: central memory CD4+ T cells from blood. The receptor set was obtained from a man in his thirties or forties in good health. Both conserved end residues are part of each CDR3. A D gene is named only where the DNA matches it firmly. Size values are once, few and many counts, or a class for expanded clones, and some rows have none.

many	14	-	TRBV2	TRBJ2-2	CASTPEAQTGELFF	TGTGCCAGCACCCCAGAGGCGCAGACCGGGGAGCTGTTTTTT
few	16	-	TRBV5-4	TRBJ2-3	CASSSGDLISTDTQYF	TGTGCCAGCAGCTCGGGGGACCTTATAAGCACAGATACGCAGTATTTT
few	14	TRBD1	TRBV11-3	TRBJ2-1	CASSTRQGHNEQFF	TGTGCCAGCAGCACCAGACAGGGGCACAATGAGCAGTTCTTC
-	15	TRBD1	TRBV28	TRBJ1-6	CASSPQTGYNSPLHF	TGTGCCAGCAGTCCCCAGACAGGGTATAATTCACCCCTCCACTTT
-	15	TRBD1	TRBV4-3	TRBJ1-3	CASSLTGGSGNTIYF	TGCGCCAGCAGCCTCACAGGGGGTAGTGGAAACACCATATATTTT
-	13	-	TRBV4-1	TRBJ1-3	CASSLDQGNTIYF	TGCGCCAGCAGCCTCGACCAGGGAAACACCATATATTTT
few	12	TRBD1	TRBV29-1	TRBJ1-4	CSVDNLAGGLFF	TGCAGCGTTGACAATCTAGCAGGGGGACTGTTTTTT
few	14	-	TRBV10-3	TRBJ2-7	CAISGPAGSYEQYF	TGTGCCATCAGTGGTCCGGCTGGGTCCTACGAGCAGTACTTC
few	15	-	TRBV6-1	TRBJ1-5	CASSVSGDGNQPQHF	TGTGCCAGCAGTGTCTCAGGGGACGGGAATCAGCCCCAGCATTTT
few	13	-	TRBV7-9	TRBJ1-4	CASSLKGVEKLFF	TGTGCCAGCAGCTTGAAAGGGGTGGAAAAACTGTTTTTT
-	13	-	TRBV30	TRBJ1-6	CACKVCVNSPLHF	TGTGCCTGTAAGGTCTGTGTAAATTCACCCCTCCACTTT
few	14	TRBD1	TRBV6-6	TRBJ1-2	CASSTRQGVHGYTF	TGTGCCAGCAGTACCAGACAGGGAGTCCATGGCTACACCTTC
-	16	-	TRBV5-6	TRBJ2-3	CASSSTWGGGTDTQYF	TGTGCCAGCAGCTCCACTTGGGGGGGCGGGACAGATACGCAGTATTTT
-	13	-	TRBV5-1	TRBJ2-3	CASRLGGSDTQYF	TGCGCCAGCAGACTTGGAGGCTCGGATACGCAGTATTTT
-	15	-	TRBV9	TRBJ2-1	CASSVGGGSYNEQFF	TGTGCCAGCAGCGTAGGAGGGGGCTCCTACAATGAGCAGTTCTTC
many	11	-	TRBV29-1	TRBJ1-3	CSAELRNTIYF	TGCAGCGCCGAGCTTAGGAACACCATATATTTT
-	14	-	TRBV11-2	TRBJ1-6	CASSLIRVNSPLHF	TGTGCCAGCAGCTTAATCAGAGTTAATTCACCCCTCCACTTT
-	12	-	TRBV28	TRBJ1-4	CASRSTGEKLFF	TGTGCCAGCAGATCGACGGGGGAAAAACTGTTTTTT
few	15	-	TRBV7-3	TRBJ2-1	CASSSGRTTYNEQFF	TGTGCCAGCAGCAGCGGACGGACGACCTACAATGAGCAGTTCTTC
many	15	TRBD2	TRBV23-1	TRBJ2-2	CASSRLAGGTGELFF	TGCGCCAGCAGTCGACTAGCGGGCGGAACCGGGGAGCTGTTTTTT
few	16	-	TRBV4-3	TRBJ2-3	CASSQDYRDESDTQYF	TGCGCCAGCAGCCAAGATTACAGGGACGAATCAGATACGCAGTATTTT
-	16	TRBD1	TRBV12-5	TRBJ2-1	CASGLASGNRGNEQFF	TGTGCTAGTGGTTTGGCCTCCGGGAACAGGGGCAATGAGCAGTTCTTC
-	14	TRBD1	TRBV7-8	TRBJ2-7	CASSLGQGFYEQYF	TGTGCCAGCAGCCTAGGACAGGGGTTCTACGAGCAGTACTTC
-	12	-	TRBV25-1	TRBJ1-2	CASSESGLRYTF	TGTGCCAGCAGTGAGTCGGGACTGCGCTACACCTTC
few	19	TRBD2	TRBV11-2	TRBJ2-1	CASSFRLAGISARYNEQFF	TGTGCCAGCAGCTTCAGACTAGCGGGAATCTCAGCCCGTTACAATGAGCAGTTCTTC
-	11	-	TRBV19	TRBJ2-5	CASSTQETQYF	TGTGCCAGTAGTACCCAAGAGACCCAGTACTTC
-	17	-	TRBV27	TRBJ1-6	CASSLSRGGNYNSPLHF	TGTGCCAGCAGTTTATCTCGAGGGGGGAACTATAATTCACCCCTCCACTTT
many	14	-	TRBV19	TRBJ1-1	CASSIKIPNTEAFF	TGTGCCAGTAGTATCAAGATTCCGAACACTGAAGCTTTCTTT
few	14	-	TRBV29-1	TRBJ2-5	CSAHTEGHQETQYF	TGCAGCGCGCACACAGAGGGCCACCAAGAGACCCAGTACTTC
-	12	-	TRBV6-1	TRBJ2-5	CASQASGETQYF	TGTGCCAGCCAGGCCTCGGGAGAGACCCAGTACTTC
few	15	TRBD2	TRBV7-2	TRBJ2-1	CASSRREVSYNEQFF	TGTGCCAGCAGCCGTCGGGAGGTTTCCTACAATGAGCAGTTCTTC
-	15	-	TRBV5-4	TRBJ1-5	CASSQGTGLNQPQHF	TGTGCCAGCAGCCAAGGGACGGGGCTCAATCAGCCCCAGCATTTT
-	15	TRBD2	TRBV6-5	TRBJ2-3	CASSFSGGATDTQYF	TGTGCCAGCAGTTTTAGCGGGGGGGCCACAGATACGCAGTATTTT
-	14	-	TRBV27	TRBJ2-1	CASSLLDTSNEQFF	TGTGCCAGCAGTTTATTGGACACCTCCAATGAGCAGTTCTTC
many	14	-	TRBV30	TRBJ1-4	CAWSSGLLGEKLFF	TGTGCCTGGAGTTCCGGGCTGTTGGGTGAAAAACTGTTTTTT
few	13	-	TRBV10-3	TRBJ2-7	CAIKKAANYEQYF	TGTGCCATCAAAAAAGCCGCGAACTACGAGCAGTACTTC
-	14	-	TRBV5-1	TRBJ2-2	CASSSLGPTGELFF	TGTGCCAGCAGCTCCTTAGGGCCCACCGGGGAGCTGTTTTTT
many	12	-	TRBV29-1	TRBJ2-3	CSVTGVSDTQYF	TGCAGCGTTACTGGAGTATCGGATACGCAGTATTTT
once	13	-	TRBV6-5	TRBJ1-1	CASSGVANTEAFF	TGTGCCAGCAGTGGGGTGGCGAACACTGAAGCTTTCTTT
-	11	-	TRBV6-1	TRBJ2-7	CAAASSYEQYF	TGTGCCGCAGCAAGCTCCTACGAGCAGTACTTC
few	11	-	TRBV28	TRBJ1-4	CASISNEKLFF	TGTGCCAGCATTAGTAATGAAAAACTGTTTTTT
few	15	TRBD2	TRBV2	TRBJ2-3	CATGRLAGGQDTQYF	TGTGCCACCGGACGACTAGCGGGAGGGCAAGATACGCAGTATTTT
-	15	-	TRBV4-3	TRBJ2-1	CASSQVSRGRNEQFF	TGCGCCAGCAGCCAAGTATCGAGGGGGAGAAATGAGCAGTTCTTC
-	16	TRBD2	TRBV27	TRBJ2-1	CASSLYLAGGTDEQFF	TGTGCCAGCAGTTTATATCTAGCGGGAGGAACAGATGAGCAGTTCTTC
few	13	-	TRBV7-6	TRBJ2-5	CASSLVSQETQYF	TGTGCCAGCAGCTTAGTCAGCCAAGAGACCCAGTACTTC
few	14	-	TRBV4-2	TRBJ2-1	CASSQERQNNEQFF	TGTGCCAGCAGCCAAGAGAGGCAGAACAATGAGCAGTTCTTC
few	14	-	TRBV7-2	TRBJ1-1	CASSRGRTNTEAFF	TGTGCCAGCAGCCGCGGACGGACGAACACTGAAGCTTTCTTT
many	13	-	TRBV28	TRBJ2-5	CASSPLFRETQYF	TGTGCCAGCAGCCCGCTGTTCCGGGAGACCCAGTACTTC
many	15	-	TRBV7-2	TRBJ2-7	CASSLGPQAVYEQYF	TGTGCCAGCAGCTTAGGCCCACAGGCCGTATACGAGCAGTACTTC